This record looks at one T cell receptor (beta chain) sequence and its context. These data originate in a study of blood T cell repertoires in COVID-19. For the study at large: The origin of the acute and convalescent COVID-19 samples was the United States, Italy and Spain. In each case, the material was cDNA or gDNA derived from T cells, B-cell-depleted T cells, or PBMCs.

Study processing details: Amplified reference gene primers provided the basis for estimating nucleated cell counts. The method was immunoSEQ multiplex PCR; TCRdb's version includes in-frame clones alone and lacks a portion of them. V, J and clone size are taken as reported in that table, and D and trimming were inferred from the DNA itself. The top ten hold 9.9% of the sample, which has just under 40,000 clones, 85% seen once. Germline loops: CDR1 WSHSY, CDR2 SAAADI. V gave up 6 bases and J gave up 0 bases, with 11 bases separating them. The CDR3 covers 14 residues. The sequence came from a human donor in a cohort sampled during active COVID-19. The gene calls are TRBV10-2 and TRBJ1-1; TRBD1 is a possible D gene (6 bases). The sample consisted of peripheral blood. In DNA, the CDR3 is TGCGCCAGCAGACTGGGACAAATGAACACTGAAGCTTTCTTT. Its protein is CASRLGQMNTEAFF.